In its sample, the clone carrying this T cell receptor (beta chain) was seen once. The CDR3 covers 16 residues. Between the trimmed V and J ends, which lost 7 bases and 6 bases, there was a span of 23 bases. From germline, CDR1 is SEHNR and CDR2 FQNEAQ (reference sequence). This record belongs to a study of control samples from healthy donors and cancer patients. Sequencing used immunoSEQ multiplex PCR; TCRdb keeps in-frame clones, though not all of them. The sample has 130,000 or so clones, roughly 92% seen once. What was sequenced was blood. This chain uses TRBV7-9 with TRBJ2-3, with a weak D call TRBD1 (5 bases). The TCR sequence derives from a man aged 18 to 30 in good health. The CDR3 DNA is TGTGCCAGCACCCCGACGGGTGGGGCTCCGAGGGATACGCAGTATTTT. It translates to CASTPTGGAPRDTQYF.